This TCR beta chain was observed in a study of blood T cell repertoires in COVID-19. In the study overall: Researchers got acute and convalescent COVID-19 samples from the United States, Italy and Spain. PBMCs, B-cell-depleted T cells, or T cells were the source of the cDNA or gDNA that made up the material.

Looked up from germline, CDR1 is DFQATT and CDR2 is SNEGSKA (reference sequence). The CDR3 extends over 11 amino acids. Trimming pared 6 bases from V and 11 bases from J, leaving 16 bases between. As handled by the study authors: Nucleated cell number was recorded as an estimate derived from reference gene primer amplification. Generated by immunoSEQ multiplex PCR, the TCRdb table keeps only in-frame clones and is missing some. V and J calls and clone size are those listed in that table; D and trimming were worked out from the DNA. Here the sample spans fewer than 80,000 clones, roughly 92% being singletons.

This clonotype was sampled from a human donor in a cohort sampled during active COVID-19. The sample comprised peripheral blood. This sequence joins TRBV20-1 and TRBJ1-1; no clear D gene. For the CDR3, the DNA is TGCAGTGCCGGAGGGTCACCGGGGGCTTTCTTT. It yields the protein CSAGGSPGAFF.